These 8 T cell receptor beta chains were sequenced from one sample in a study of shared clonotypes between healthy human individuals. Naive CD8 cells lacked CD45RO, underwent positive selection for CCR7 and left out terminally differentiated effector memory CD45RA+ cells. Here immunoSEQ multiplex PCR was the method, and the copy in TCRdb shows in-frame clones only, minus some. Of about 2.2 million clones detected, approximately 94% appear once; the ten largest clones hold more than 1.5%. The sequenced material came from naive CD8+ T cells from PBMCs. These receptors all come from a man aged 18-30 years in good health. Some clones in this sample may be carry-over from other donors' samples.

V is TRBV7-9 and J is TRBJ2-1, with D perhaps TRBD2 (6 bases). Between the trimmed V and J ends, which lost 0 bases and 4 bases, there was a span of 22 bases. CDR1 and CDR2 from the germline V gene are SEHNR and FQNEAQ (reference sequence). This CDR3 region has 19 residues. The DNA for the CDR3 is TGTGCCAGCAGCTTAGCTCGTGGCTCTTCCGGGAGAGGTTACAATGAGCAGTTCTTC. Encoded protein: CASSLARGSSGRGYNEQFF.

CDR3 sequence (DNA): TGTGCCAGCTCACCGGAATGGGGGGTACGGCGGGACGAGCAGTACTTC. Translating gives CASSPEWGVRRDEQYF. The chain links TRBV18 to TRBJ2-7; possible D gene TRBD2, 6 bases. The V gene's germline CDR1 is KGHSH and CDR2 LQKENI. V was clipped by 3 bases and J by 5 bases, with 20 bases between them. There are 16 residues in the CDR3.

The CDR3 here is CASSPHGTLRKYSNQPQHF. The CDR3 nucleotides read TGTGCCAGCAGCCCACACGGGACCCTTCGAAAGTATAGCAATCAGCCCCAGCATTTT. The chain is built from TRBV27 and TRBJ1-5; maybe TRBD1 (5 bases). This CDR3 region has 19 residues. CDR1 and CDR2 (germline): MNHEY, SMNVEV (reference sequence). V was clipped by 6 bases and J by 0 bases, with 24 bases between them.

The chain recombines TRBV6-1 with TRBJ2-6; D is perhaps TRBD1 (7 bases). Germline assignment: CDR1 MNHNS and CDR2 SASEGT. CDR3 size: 15 residues. Trimming stripped 6 bases from V and 2 bases from J, with 11 bases between. The CDR3 loop is CASREGATGANVLTF. In DNA form, the CDR3 reads TGTGCCAGCAGGGAGGGGGCCACTGGGGCCAACGTCCTGACTTTC.

This sequence joins TRBV27 and TRBJ2-3; D perhaps matches TRBD2 (6 bases). The CDR3 consists of 17 residues. Germline V gene sequence: CDR1 MNHEY, CDR2 SMNVEV (reference sequence). The V gene lost 2 bases and the J gene lost 1 base, with 16 bases spanning the gap. CDR3 sequence (DNA): TGTGCCAGCAGTTTACTTTCGTCGGTAGCGGGCACAGATACGCAGTATTTT. Its translation is CASSLLSSVAGTDTQYF.

This clone was counted between two and nine times. This chain connects TRBV5-1 to TRBJ1-1; 8 positions match TRBD1. This CDR3 is 12 amino acids long. J gave up 8 bases and V 4 bases, and 4 bases lay outside the gene matches. Germline V gene sequence: CDR1 SGHRS, CDR2 YFSETQ. CDR3 DNA: TGCGCCAGCAGCCTCAGGGGGCGAGAAGCTTTCTTT. Translated: CASSLRGREAFF.

About this clone itself: The same CDR3 also results from other DNA sequences found in this sample. The CDR3 region is CASSLRANQPQHF. The CDR3 nucleotides are TGTGCCAGCAGTTTGAGGGCGAATCAGCCCCAGCATTTT. This sequence joins TRBV28 and TRBJ1-5; D is ambiguous. V was cut by 3 bases and J by 4 bases, with 7 bases left in between. Germline V gene lookup returns CDR1 MDHEN and CDR2 SYDVKM. The CDR3 contains 13 residues.

V gene TRBV9 combines with J gene TRBJ1-2; tentative D call: TRBD1 (6 bases). The CDR3 extends over 17 amino acids. V was clipped by 0 bases and J by 5 bases, with 20 bases between them. CDR1 and CDR2 (germline): SGDLS, YYNGEE. CDR3 sequence (DNA): TGTGCCAGCAGCGTAGCTACGGGGGCAGGCGGGTATTATGGCTACACCTTC. Amino acids: CASSVATGAGGYYGYTF.